This TCR beta chain was profiled in a study of cytomegalovirus exposure and HLA in healthy donors. Both 60 Vbeta primers and 13 Jbeta primers went into the PCR. The method was immunoSEQ multiplex PCR; TCRdb's version includes in-frame clones alone and lacks a portion of them. The sample has around 170,000 clones, 71% seen once. CDR1 SNHLY and CDR2 FYNNEI come from the germline V gene. V dropped 8 bases and J dropped 3; count of bases not matched to a gene: 20. The CDR3 length is 19 residues. In its sample, this clone was seen a few times. The chain combines TRBV2 with TRBJ2-1; TRBD1 matches 9 bases. The clonotype comes from a girl aged 10 to 17 in good health and CMV-seronegative. Sequencing used PBMCs. The CDR3 DNA is TGTGCCAGCCGATTCCAGATATTCCGGGACAGGGCACACTACAATGAGCAGTTCTTC. It is translated as CASRFQIFRDRAHYNEQFF.